This TCR beta chain was sequenced during a study of T-cell reconstitution after alpha-beta-depleted transplantation in children. The CDR3 is made up of 15 amino acids. J gave up 7 bases and V 3 bases, and 7 bases lay outside the gene matches. Germline CDR1 and CDR2: LNHDA and SQIVND (reference sequence). Using unique molecular identifiers, the investigators prepared the TCRbeta library. MiXCR, run by TCRdb on the PCR reads, gives a single entry per CDR3 protein. This table has roughly 120,000 distinct CDR3 sequences, about a tenth appearing once. This clonotype was found many times. V is TRBV19 and J is TRBJ2-1; TRBD2 aligns across 9 bases. Sequenced here: PBMCs from the stem cell graft donor, sampled from the stem cell graft. This TCR derives from a human donor who donated a stem cell graft to a child with acute lymphoblastic leukemia. CDR3: CASSITTSGRNEQFF. The DNA for the CDR3 is TGTGCCAGTAGTATTACGACCAGCGGGAGGAATGAGCAGTTCTTC.